This T cell receptor (beta chain) was observed in a study of human T cells and chemical hapten exposure. V was pared by 5 bases and J by 6 bases, with 16 bases between. CDR1 and CDR2 from the germline V gene are SEHNR and FQNEAQ (reference sequence). The CDR3 has 14 amino acids. Sample time point: pre-sensitization, week 0. Treatment meaning: therapeutic diphenylcyclopropenone sensitization with weekly scalp DPC. Sequencing started from total RNA isolated from unfractionated whole blood. This clonotype has at least ten counts. TCRdb used MiXCR to reprocess the RACE reads, holding one entry per CDR3 protein. The sample carries tens of thousands of distinct CDR3 sequences, 8.5% to 10% recorded once.

The source was whole blood, collected in connection with sensitization to the hapten diphenylcyclopropenone (DPC). This TCR was sampled from a woman younger than 45 with alopecia areata. Some clones in this sample may be carry-over from other donors' samples. The V call is TRBV7-9, the J call TRBJ1-1; D unresolved. The CDR3 region is CASSPGGYQPEAFF. In DNA, the CDR3 is TGTGCCAGCAGCCCTGGTGGTTACCAACCTGAAGCTTTCTTT.